The text below deals with one T cell receptor beta chain. As yet, its antigen is unknown. The sample comes from a study of breast tumors, draining lymph nodes, adjacent tissues. Whole-study results and caveats: That most tumor T cells come from lymph nodes remained unproven. Compared with lymph nodes, tumors were less diverse; compared with nontumor tissue, more. Most tumor T cells seemingly derive from lymph node, then expand in tumor.

TCRdb used MiXCR to reprocess the multiplex PCR reads, holding one entry per CDR3 protein. The sample lists 200,000 to 250,000 distinct CDR3 sequences, less than 40% occurring once. V trimming: 0 bases; J trimming: 4 bases; junction bases outside the gene matches: 6. CDR3 size: 17 residues. Germline CDR1 SGHVS, CDR2 FNYEAQ. Breast cancer patients provided tissue from their axillary draining lymph nodes. Specimen: axillary lymph node tissue. The rearrangement uses TRBV7-6 and TRBJ2-3; 11 bases are shared with TRBD2. This receptor was identified in a female donor with breast cancer. Some clones in this sample may be carry-over from other donors' samples. The CDR3 protein is CASSLAGSGRAPDTQYF. The CDR3 bases are TGTGCCAGCAGCTTAGCAGGTAGCGGGAGGGCCCCAGATACGCAGTATTTT.